The entry below gives a single TCR beta chain sequence along with its context. Authors' analysis steps: Amplification from reference gene primers served as the basis for estimated nucleated cell counts. Some clones are missing from TCRdb's copy, which holds only in-frame ones; the method was immunoSEQ multiplex PCR. D and trimming were read from the DNA, whereas the V and J calls and clone size are those reported in that table. The profile covers 200,000 to 250,000 clones, with approximately 82% appearing a single time and roughly 12% taken by the ten largest. The data belong to a study of blood T cell repertoires in COVID-19. Looking at the study overall: Spain, Italy and the United States supplied samples that represented acute and convalescent COVID-19. Sources were T cells, B-cell-depleted T cells, or PBMCs; the material itself was cDNA or gDNA.

Germline CDR1 is SGHAT and CDR2 is FQNNGV. The CDR3 consists of 13 residues. With V trimmed by 5 bases and J by 5 bases, 1 base remained unmatched. The sequence was obtained from a woman in her thirties or forties with acute or convalescent COVID-19. V usage is TRBV11-2 and J usage is TRBJ2-2, with 8 bases identical to TRBD1. Sequencing used peripheral blood. The CDR3 sequence is CASSRDRTGELFF. CDR3 sequence (DNA): TGTGCCAGCAGCCGGGACAGGACCGGGGAGCTGTTTTTT.